The next 32 T cell receptor beta chains were all read from a single sample in a study of radiotherapy plus CTLA-4 blockade in lung cancer (dated by TCRdb to 2017 to 2018). The library was prepared using the immunoSEQ multiplex PCR assay. Held by TCRdb, this immuneACCESS table contains in-frame sequences only and omits some clones. Under half of the omission traces to an unresolved V gene where checked; the cause of the rest is unknown. This sample lists approximately 95,000 clones; 75% to 85% were detected once. Under 4% of the sample is in the top ten clones. Sequencing used peripheral blood, obtained from a patient treated with radiotherapy plus ipilimumab. All receptors derive from a human donor with non-small cell lung cancer who had a partial response to radiotherapy plus ipilimumab.

Written as DNA, the CDR3 is TGTGCCAGTACAGACAACAACTATGGCTACACCTTC. Amino acids: CASTDNNYGYTF. The rearrangement links TRBV19 to TRBJ1-2, with D uncertain. The CDR3 is 12 amino acids. Per germline, CDR1 LNHDA and CDR2 SQIVND (reference sequence). The germline V and J ends were trimmed by 7 bases and 2 bases, with 8 bases remaining between them. The whole variable domain, filled in from reference TRBV19 and TRBJ1-2, reads DGGITQSPKYLFRKEGQNVTLSCEQNLNHDAMYWYRQDPGQGLRLIYYSQIVNDFQKGDIAEGYSVSREKKESFPLTVTSAQKNPTAFYLCASTDNNYGYTFGSGTRLTVV.

The rearrangement joins TRBV14 to TRBJ1-6; D is undetermined. The CDR3 is 17 residues long. The germline V and J ends were trimmed by 2 bases and 6 bases, with 17 bases remaining between them. Germline V CDR1 and CDR2: SGHDN, FVKESK. The CDR3 bases are TGTGCCAGCAGCCAATCCCCTAGAGGGCCTGTTAATTCACCCCTCCACTTT. Its translation: CASSQSPRGPVNSPLHF.

The chain is built from TRBV11-3 and TRBJ2-3, with 7 bases lining up with TRBD2. Germline lookup yields CDR1 SGHNT and CDR2 YENEEA. CDR3 length equals 16 residues. V shed 5 bases and J 0 bases; nucleotides not matched to a gene: 8. CDR3 sequence (DNA): TGTGCCAGCAGCCTCCTCGGGAGGACTAGCACAGATACGCAGTATTTT. Translated, it gives CASSLLGRTSTDTQYF.

The V and J genes are TRBV2 and TRBJ2-2; D is unclear. The CDR3 has 15 residues. Germline V lookup: CDR1 SNHLY, CDR2 FYNNEI. Trimming stripped 5 bases from V and 0 bases from J, with 10 bases between. The CDR3 sequence is CASSRQAPNTGELFF. The CDR3 bases are TGTGCCAGCAGTAGGCAGGCCCCGAACACCGGGGAGCTGTTTTTT.

The V and J genes are TRBV6-6 and TRBJ2-2; maybe TRBD2 (5 bases). Germline CDR1 is MNHNY and CDR2 is SVGAGI (reference sequence). The length of the CDR3 is 13 residues. V was trimmed by 2 bases and J by 5 bases, leaving 6 bases between them. The CDR3 sequence: CASSYEGTGELFF. CDR3 DNA sequence: TGTGCCAGCAGTTACGAGGGAACCGGGGAGCTGTTTTTT.

J is TRBJ2-5 and V is TRBV5-6; 15 bases align to TRBD2. This CDR3 spans 16 amino acids. Germline CDR1 SGHDT, CDR2 YYEEEE. Trimming took 3 bases from V and 4 from J; bases not matched to a gene: 4. The CDR3 spells CASSSPGLAGGETQYF. DNA of the CDR3: TGTGCCAGCAGCTCACCGGGACTAGCGGGAGGAGAGACCCAGTACTTC.

This chain links TRBV28 with TRBJ2-4, with 11 bases lining up with TRBD1. Germline CDR1 reads MDHEN; CDR2 reads SYDVKM. The CDR3 runs to 14 residues. V was clipped by 5 bases and J by 6 bases; unmatched bases: 3. The CDR3 DNA reads TGTGCCAGCAGTGGACAGGGGGCTTTAAACATTCAGTACTTC. It yields the protein CASSGQGALNIQYF.

Points on this clone: This is likely a read error, given that the CDR3 carries no conserved phenylalanine or tryptophan at its end. This chain uses TRBV5-1 with TRBJ2-2, with 7 bases identical to TRBD1. Losses at the gene ends were 2 bases for V and 4 bases for J; bases not matched to a gene: 2. Germline assignment: CDR1 SGHRS and CDR2 YFSETQ. The CDR3 is 14 amino acids. The CDR3 region is CASSLGQATGELFL. In nucleotides, the CDR3 is TGCGCCAGCAGCTTAGGACAGGCCACCGGGGAGCTGTTTCTT.

This chain links TRBV10-3 with TRBJ1-3; D unresolved. Germline loops: CDR1 ENHRY, CDR2 SYGVKD. V was trimmed by 5 bases and J by 3 bases, leaving 20 bases between them. There are 17 residues in the CDR3. CDR3 DNA: TGTGCCATCAGTTCCTCTACCCAGTCCGGCGGTGGAAACACCATATATTTT. This encodes CAISSSTQSGGGNTIYF.

This clone has more than one count but fewer than ten. The rearrangement joins TRBV15 to TRBJ2-4; 9 positions agree with TRBD2. V trimming: 0 bases; J trimming: 6 bases; junction bases outside the gene matches: 18. Germline-derived CDR1 and CDR2 are LNHNV and YYDKDF (reference sequence). This CDR3 region has 20 residues. CDR3 in amino acids: CATSRDPKAGGPGVVNIQYF. The CDR3, as DNA: TGTGCCACCAGCAGAGATCCAAAGGCGGGAGGGCCGGGAGTGGTAAACATTCAGTACTTC. Full variable domain (remainder filled in from reference TRBV15 and TRBJ2-4): DAMVIQNPRYQVTQFGKPVTLSCSQTLNHNVMYWYQQKSSQAPKLLFHYYDKDFNNEADTPDNFQSRRPNTSFCFLDIRSPGLGDTAMYLCATSRDPKAGGPGVVNIQYFGAGTRLSVL.

A note on this clone: Other DNA sequences in the sample encode the same CDR3. The J gene is TRBJ1-1, the V gene TRBV7-9; 7 nucleotides align to TRBD1. Per germline, CDR1 SEHNR and CDR2 FQNEAQ (reference sequence). The V segment lost 3 bases and the J segment 5 bases; nucleotides outside the gene matches: 3. This CDR3 has 13 amino acids. CDR3 in amino acids: CASSLQGGTEAFF. DNA for the CDR3: TGTGCCAGCAGCTTGCAGGGGGGAACTGAAGCTTTCTTT.

The rearrangement joins TRBV28 to TRBJ2-1; 15 bases match TRBD2. The germline V gene encodes CDR1 MDHEN and CDR2 SYDVKM. The CDR3 extends over 16 amino acids. After removal of 6 bases from V and 9 bases from J, the junction contained 9 bases not matched to a gene. The CDR3 sequence: CASRHRTSGRVSEQFF. CDR3 DNA sequence: TGTGCCAGCAGACATAGGACTAGCGGGAGGGTTAGTGAGCAGTTCTTC.

J is TRBJ1-4 and V is TRBV7-8; possible D gene TRBD1, 5 bases. Trimming removed 5 bases at V and 2 bases at J, with 21 bases between. CDR1 and CDR2 from the germline V gene are SGHVS and FQNEAQ. The length of the CDR3 is 18 residues. CDR3 nucleotide sequence: TGTGCCAGCAGCCAGACCAGGGAGCGCGGAGGGACTAATGAAAAACTGTTTTTT. This sequence encodes CASSQTRERGGTNEKLFF.

This sequence joins TRBV6-5 and TRBJ2-7; 8 bases line up with TRBD2. The J segment lost 5 bases and the V segment lost 5 bases, leaving 11 bases of the junction unmatched. Per germline, CDR1 MNHEY and CDR2 SVGAGI. This CDR3 contains 15 residues. This CDR3 reads CASSPPGGKSHEQYF. CDR3 coding DNA: TGTGCCAGCAGTCCCCCGGGAGGGAAATCCCACGAGCAGTACTTC.

The chain recombines TRBV7-2 with TRBJ2-1; 7 bases align to TRBD2. Germline assignment: CDR1 SGHTA and CDR2 FQGNSA. The V gene end was trimmed by 5 bases and the J gene end by 6 bases; junction bases not matched to a gene: 4. The CDR3 is 13 amino acids. The CDR3 sequence is CASSHLAVNEQFF. The DNA of the CDR3 is TGTGCCAGCAGCCACCTAGCGGTCAATGAGCAGTTCTTC.

The rearrangement joins TRBV19 to TRBJ1-1; D not resolved. There are 12 residues in the CDR3. CDR1 and CDR2 from the germline V gene are LNHDA and SQIVND (reference sequence). V was shortened by 2 bases and J by 7 bases, with 8 bases between the two germline ends. In DNA, the CDR3 is TGTGCCAGTAGTATAAAAACAGATGAAGCTTTCTTT. Protein product: CASSIKTDEAFF. Looking up the rest from reference TRBV19 and TRBJ1-1 gives the full variable domain: DGGITQSPKYLFRKEGQNVTLSCEQNLNHDAMYWYRQDPGQGLRLIYYSQIVNDFQKGDIAEGYSVSREKKESFPLTVTSAQKNPTAFYLCASSIKTDEAFFGQGTRLTVV.

CDR3 amino acids: CASSREGTGPQHF. The DNA of the CDR3 is TGTGCCAGCAGCAGGGAGGGCACCGGGCCCCAGCATTTT. This sequence joins TRBV7-8 and TRBJ1-5; D is undetermined. This CDR3 contains 13 residues. With 5 bases removed from V and 9 bases from J, the gap between germline ends came to 14 bases. The germline CDR1 and CDR2 sequences are SGHVS and FQNEAQ.

The rearrangement uses TRBV10-3 and TRBJ2-7; D might be TRBD1 (5 bases). Germline V gene lookup returns CDR1 ENHRY and CDR2 SYGVKD. V dropped 3 bases and J dropped 0 bases, with 9 bases sitting between them. The CDR3 has 14 residues. The CDR3: CAISDLGASYEQYF. In nucleotides, the CDR3 is TGTGCCATCAGTGATTTAGGGGCCTCCTACGAGCAGTACTTC.

The CDR3 DNA reads TGCGCCAGCAGCTTGCAGGGGGGCACTGAAGCTTTCTTT. This encodes CASSLQGGTEAFF. The chain recombines TRBV5-1 with TRBJ1-1; 7 nucleotides line up with TRBD1. The J segment lost 4 bases and the V segment lost 1 base, leaving 1 base of the junction unmatched. CDR1 SGHRS and CDR2 YFSETQ come from the germline V gene. This CDR3 has 13 residues.

A single count supports this clone. CDR3 in amino acids: CATNPPQIAGPRGETQYF. CDR3 DNA: TGTGCCACTAACCCCCCTCAAATAGCGGGACCTAGAGGAGAGACCCAGTACTTC. This chain joins TRBV19 and TRBJ2-5; 8 bases line up with TRBD2. Unmatched junction bases numbered 23, after V lost 10 bases and J lost 4 bases. The CDR3 consists of 18 residues. CDR1 is LNHDA, CDR2 SQIVND, per germline (reference sequence).

This sequence joins TRBV5-1 and TRBJ2-3, with 12 nucleotides matching TRBD1. The V gene's germline CDR1 is SGHRS and CDR2 YFSETQ. CDR3 length equals 16 residues. With V trimmed by 3 bases and J by 6 bases, 8 bases remained unmatched. CDR3 DNA sequence: TGCGCCAGCAGCTCCGGGAGGGACAGGGGGCGGGATACGCAGTATTTT. Encoded protein: CASSSGRDRGRDTQYF.

The genes are TRBV19 and TRBJ1-5; D ambiguous. The V and J ends lost 0 bases and 3 bases respectively, with 9 bases between them. CDR3 length equals 15 residues. Germline CDR1 is LNHDA and CDR2 is SQIVND (reference sequence). The CDR3: CASSIDLAANQPQHF. CDR3 nucleotides: TGTGCCAGTAGTATAGATCTCGCGGCCAATCAGCCCCAGCATTTT. Combining the CDR3 with reference TRBV19 and TRBJ1-5 gives the whole variable domain DGGITQSPKYLFRKEGQNVTLSCEQNLNHDAMYWYRQDPGQGLRLIYYSQIVNDFQKGDIAEGYSVSREKKESFPLTVTSAQKNPTAFYLCASSIDLAANQPQHFGDGTRLSIL.

The J gene is TRBJ2-2, the V gene TRBV28; 7 positions match TRBD2. The CDR3 covers 16 residues. V lost 5 bases to trimming and J lost 0 bases; unmatched junction nucleotides: 6. Germline V gene sequence: CDR1 MDHEN, CDR2 SYDVKM. The chain's CDR3 is CASSRQRGTNTGELFF. CDR3 DNA: TGTGCCAGCAGTCGCCAGCGGGGCACGAACACCGGGGAGCTGTTTTTT.

This clone was picked up one time. This chain joins TRBV7-8 and TRBJ2-2, with 8 bases lining up with TRBD2. V shed 4 bases, J shed 0 bases, and the junction held 4 bases outside the gene matches. From germline, CDR1 is SGHVS and CDR2 FQNEAQ. There are 16 residues in the CDR3. The DNA for the CDR3 is TGTGCCAGCAGCTATAGCGGGACCACGAACACCGGGGAGCTGTTTTTT. Protein product: CASSYSGTTNTGELFF.

The chain recombines TRBV6-5 with TRBJ2-7; D is perhaps TRBD1 (6 bases). Germline CDR1 reads MNHEY; CDR2 reads SVGAGI. The V end lost 8 bases, the J end lost 2 bases, and 16 bases lay between the germline ends. The CDR3 contains 14 residues. CDR3 nucleotides: TGTGCCAGCGTTGAGGGGACACACCCCTACGAGCAGTACTTC. This encodes CASVEGTHPYEQYF.

The J gene is TRBJ2-1, the V gene TRBV30; possible D gene TRBD1, 5 bases. The V end was cut by 6 bases, the J end by 8 bases, with 11 bases between. CDR1 is GTSNPN and CDR2 is SVGIG in the germline V gene (reference sequence). This CDR3 has 11 residues. CDR3 DNA sequence: TGTGCCTGTATTACAGGATATGAGCAGTTCTTC. It yields the protein CACITGYEQFF.

The chain couples TRBV28 to TRBJ2-5; TRBD2 aligns across 10 bases. Trimming removed 1 base from V and 5 bases from J; junction bases left unmatched: 4. There are 15 residues in the CDR3. The V gene's germline CDR1 is MDHEN and CDR2 SYDVKM. The CDR3 is CASSLSSGRGETQYF. Written as DNA, the CDR3 is TGTGCCAGCAGTTTATCCAGCGGGAGGGGGGAGACCCAGTACTTC.

This clone occurred once. The V gene is TRBV19, the J gene TRBJ1-1, with D possibly TRBD1 on 6 matching bases. The CDR3 runs 14 residues. Germline V lookup: CDR1 LNHDA, CDR2 SQIVND (reference sequence). V lost 5 bases and J 0 bases, leaving 10 bases between the germline ends. The CDR3 reads CASSYRAMNTEAFF. The CDR3 nucleotides read TGTGCCAGTAGTTACAGGGCAATGAACACTGAAGCTTTCTTT.

CDR3 DNA: TGTGCCAGCAGCTCCTGGGGTAGCGGGAGGTTCAGCTCCTACAATGAGCAGTTCTTC. Protein product: CASSSWGSGRFSSYNEQFF. This chain connects TRBV9 to TRBJ2-1, with 10 bases identical to TRBD2. Germline loops: CDR1 SGDLS, CDR2 YYNGEE. The trim removed 4 bases at V and 0 bases at J, leaving 13 bases unmatched. This CDR3 is 19 amino acids long.

This chain joins TRBV18 and TRBJ2-1, with 7 nucleotides matching TRBD1. The CDR3 length is 15 residues. From germline, CDR1 is KGHSH and CDR2 LQKENI. The J segment lost 4 bases and the V segment lost 4 bases, leaving 7 bases of the junction unmatched. CDR3 loop: CASSQSQGVYNEQFF. The CDR3, as DNA: TGTGCCAGCTCACAGTCGCAGGGGGTATACAATGAGCAGTTCTTC.

The rearrangement joins TRBV5-1 to TRBJ2-2; D remains unclear. Germline V gene sequence: CDR1 SGHRS, CDR2 YFSETQ. Trimming pared 4 bases from V and 3 bases from J, leaving 10 bases between. The CDR3 extends over 14 amino acids. The DNA of the CDR3 is TGCGCCAGCAGCCTTCGCACAGACACCGGGGAGCTGTTTTTT. The encoded protein is CASSLRTDTGELFF.

The V call is TRBV9, the J call TRBJ2-2; the match to TRBD1 covers 7 bases. This CDR3 has 16 amino acids. Germline CDR1 SGDLS, CDR2 YYNGEE. V lost 3 bases to trimming and J lost 0 bases; unmatched junction nucleotides: 5. The CDR3 DNA is TGTGCCAGCAGCGGGACAGGCCTACCGAACACCGGGGAGCTGTTTTTT. Translation gives CASSGTGLPNTGELFF.